The 5 T cell receptor beta chains reported below all come from one sample, sequenced in a study of shared T cell receptors in the human thymus. The data were produced by immunoSEQ multiplex PCR, yet TCRdb's version contains in-frame clones alone and is incomplete. Of some 700,000 clones detected, over 75% appear once; the ten largest clones hold around 0.01%. This sample also appeared in a second study, on human thymus T cells.

The sample was thymocytes. Receptors originate from a boy under three years old with a congenital heart defect.

This sequence joins TRBV5-1 and TRBJ2-7; 7 bases are shared with TRBD2. The CDR3 totals 14 residues. The germline CDR1 and CDR2 sequences are SGHRS and YFSETQ. The V and J ends lost 6 bases and 2 bases, in that order; junction bases with no gene match: 8. Here the CDR3 reads CASIDREATYEQYF. CDR3 nucleotide sequence: TGCGCCAGCATTGACCGGGAGGCCACCTACGAGCAGTACTTC.

The chain employs TRBV15 and TRBJ1-1; tentatively, D is TRBD1 (5 bases). Germline CDR1 reads LNHNV; CDR2 reads YYDKDF (reference sequence). The CDR3 sequence is 16 residues long. Trimming removed 5 bases from V and 3 bases from J, with 19 bases in between. CDR3 DNA sequence: TGTGCCACCAGCTGGGCCGGCGGGGCCGAAGACACTGAAGCTTTCTTT. The encoded protein is CATSWAGGAEDTEAFF. Variable domain in full (rest from reference TRBV15 and TRBJ1-1): DAMVIQNPRYQVTQFGKPVTLSCSQTLNHNVMYWYQQKSSQAPKLLFHYYDKDFNNEADTPDNFQSRRPNTSFCFLDIRSPGLGDTAMYLCATSWAGGAEDTEAFFGQGTRLTVV.

This clone was seen only once. This chain uses TRBV7-9 with TRBJ1-2; 9 nucleotides align to TRBD1. The CDR3 is 15 residues long. V was clipped by 6 bases and J by 4 bases; unmatched bases: 9. Germline V lookup: CDR1 SEHNR, CDR2 FQNEAQ (reference sequence). CDR3 in DNA: TGTGCCAGCAGTTCTTGGGGACAGGGCGGCTATGGCTACACCTTC. Translating gives CASSSWGQGGYGYTF.

The V gene is TRBV10-3, the J gene TRBJ2-7; D is possibly TRBD1 (5 bases). The CDR3 length is 14 residues. Germline V gene data show CDR1 as ENHRY and CDR2 as SYGVKD. Trimming took off 7 bases at V and 0 bases at J, with 13 bases between the two ends. The CDR3: CAIKSQGSSYEQYF. The DNA of the CDR3 is TGTGCCATCAAGAGCCAGGGAAGCTCCTACGAGCAGTACTTC.

Concerning this clone: Additional DNA sequences in this sample encode the identical CDR3. V gene TRBV7-9 combines with J gene TRBJ2-7; 10 nucleotides agree with TRBD2. CDR3 length: 17 residues. V was pared by 2 bases and J by 4 bases, with 11 bases of the junction left unmatched. Germline assignment: CDR1 SEHNR and CDR2 FQNEAQ (reference sequence). The CDR3: CASSLTGLAERNYEQYF. CDR3 DNA: TGTGCCAGCAGCTTAACTGGACTAGCGGAGAGGAATTACGAGCAGTACTTC.